What follows are 3 T cell receptor beta chains derived from one specimen sequenced in a study of T cell responses to AZD1222 COVID-19 vaccine. Here immunoSEQ multiplex PCR was the method, and the copy in TCRdb shows in-frame clones only, minus some. This table has roughly 150,000 clones, just under 95% appearing once. The specimen was peripheral blood, collected on day 0 of AZD1222 vaccination. These receptors were taken from an adult in good health.

A note on this clone: The sample contains more than one DNA sequence encoding this CDR3. The chain uses TRBV4-2 and TRBJ2-7, with no clear D. CDR3 length equals 12 residues. The V and J ends lost 1 base and 0 bases respectively, with 1 base between them. The V gene's germline CDR1 is LGHNA and CDR2 YNFKEQ. This CDR3 is CASSQGSYEQYF. CDR3 bases: TGTGCCAGCAGCCAAGGCTCCTACGAGCAGTACTTC.

This clone was observed once. The rearrangement joins TRBV30 to TRBJ2-2; D unresolved. The CDR3 loop spans 16 amino acids. Trimming pared 0 bases from V and 1 base from J, leaving 12 bases between. From germline, CDR1 is GTSNPN and CDR2 SVGIG (reference sequence). As DNA, the CDR3 is TGTGCCTGGAGTGTATCCAGATTAGTGAACACCGGGGAGCTGTTTTTT. Residues: CAWSVSRLVNTGELFF.

The V call is TRBV6-5, the J call TRBJ1-5, with 10 bases that match TRBD1. The CDR3 totals 14 residues. V was clipped by 2 bases and J by 7 bases; unmatched bases: 2. CDR1 and CDR2 from the germline V gene are MNHEY and SVGAGI. The CDR3 spells CASSYGGQGQPQHF. Written as DNA, the CDR3 is TGTGCCAGCAGTTACGGGGGACAGGGGCAGCCCCAGCATTTT.